This T cell receptor beta chain stems from a study of T-cell memory formation after mild COVID-19. Findings and limits, study-wide: Clones that contracted from day 15 to 85 were balanced CD4/CD8, while later expanders leaned CD4+. Clones that contracted clustered mainly in CM and EM if CD4+ and in EMRA if CD8+. Confirmation of SARS-CoV-2 specificity was lacking for second-wave clones peaking day 37.

Trimming stripped 4 bases from V and 0 bases from J, with 13 bases between. The V gene's germline CDR1 is LNHDA and CDR2 SQIVND (reference sequence). This CDR3 has 16 residues. A few counts support this clonotype. The antigen is unknown. TCRdb itself ran the 5' RACE reads through MiXCR, one entry per CDR3 protein. Of 400,000 to 500,000 distinct CDR3 sequences in the sample, around 20% were seen once. Source material: PBMCs or a T cell subset sorted from them (not recorded which). This sequence was found in an adult woman who had mild COVID-19 (a few samples of this study predate the infection). Cell type and time point are not known. The chain recombines TRBV19 with TRBJ2-1, with D tentatively TRBD1 or TRBD2 (6 bases each). The CDR3 reads CASSKGDLASYNEQFF. CDR3 nucleotide sequence: TGTGCCAGTAGTAAGGGGGACTTAGCCTCCTACAATGAGCAGTTCTTC.